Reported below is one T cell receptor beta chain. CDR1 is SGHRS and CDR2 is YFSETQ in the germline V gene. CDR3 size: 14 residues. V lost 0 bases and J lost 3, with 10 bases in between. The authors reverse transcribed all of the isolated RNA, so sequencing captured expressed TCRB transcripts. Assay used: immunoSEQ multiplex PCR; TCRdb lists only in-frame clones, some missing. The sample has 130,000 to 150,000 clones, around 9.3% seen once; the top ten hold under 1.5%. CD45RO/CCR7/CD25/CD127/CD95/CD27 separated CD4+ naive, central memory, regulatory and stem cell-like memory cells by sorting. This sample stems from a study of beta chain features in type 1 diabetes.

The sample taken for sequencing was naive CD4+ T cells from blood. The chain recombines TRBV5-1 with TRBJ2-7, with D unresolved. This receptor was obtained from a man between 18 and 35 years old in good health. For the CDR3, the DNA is TGCGCCAGCAGCTTGGCCACTACTTTCTACGAGCAGTACTTC. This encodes CASSLATTFYEQYF.